The subject of this entry is one TCR beta chain. This specimen comes from a study of brain T cells in children with intractable seizures. V lost 3 bases, J lost 4 bases, and 13 bases lay in between. The CDR3 runs 15 residues. CDR1 is LNHDA, CDR2 SQIVND, per germline (reference sequence). Assay: immunoSEQ multiplex PCR; the TCRdb copy retains only in-frame clones and omits some. This table has approximately 110,000 clones, approximately 94% appearing once. Only cases whose brain tissue showed the highest T cell transcript signatures were sequenced. Pre-surgery treatment included at least one anti-epileptic drug.

The chain links TRBV19 to TRBJ1-5, with TRBD1 as a possible D gene (5 bases). The sample consisted of peripheral blood, taken at surgery. The receptor was derived from a boy in the first two years of life with hemimegalencephaly and intractable seizures. The CDR3: CASSIGQGTNQPQHF. CDR3 coding DNA: TGTGCCAGTAGTATCGGTCAGGGTACAAATCAGCCCCAGCATTTT.